This TCR beta chain is drawn from a study of T cell responses to AZD1222 COVID-19 vaccine. Study at large: Second doses at about 4 or about 12 weeks were pooled.

Produced via immunoSEQ multiplex PCR; TCRdb's table is partial and in-frame only. The repertoire holds 60,000 to 70,000 clones, roughly four fifths seen once, with roughly 5% in the top ten. The V gene lost 2 bases and the J gene lost 0 bases, with 5 bases spanning the gap. Germline V gene sequence: CDR1 LNHNV, CDR2 YYDKDF (reference sequence). CDR3 size: 14 residues. Note on this clone: Its antigen is undetermined.

Study-wide points: With two AZD1222 doses given, Spike-specific TCR breadth and depth both rose. Only after the peak T cell response were repertoires sampled. At study baseline, merely a handful of AZD1222 recipients were seropositive.

The chain couples TRBV15 to TRBJ1-5, with D hard to call. The sequence derives from an adult in good health. This specimen consisted of peripheral blood, obtained on day 0 of AZD1222 vaccination. CDR3 protein: CATSRSSSNQPQHF. The CDR3 nucleotides are TGTGCCACCAGCAGATCTTCTAGCAATCAGCCCCAGCATTTT.